This record covers a single TCR beta chain. Germline and junction disagree at one end, which may indicate a read error. The sample originates from a study of blood T cell repertoires in COVID-19. Sequencing was performed with immunoSEQ multiplex PCR; in TCRdb, only in-frame clones are kept and a portion is missing. Counted here are roughly 200,000 clones, 82% occurring once; the ten biggest clones make up 8% to 9%. Germline V gene data show CDR1 as SSHAT and CDR2 as FNYEAQ (reference sequence). CDR3 size: 13 residues. This rearrangement joins TRBV7-7 to TRBJ2-5, with D unresolved. The sample comprised peripheral blood. The sequence was collected from a woman of 80 years or more with COVID-19, enrolled during active disease. This CDR3 reads CASSRGQAETQYF. In DNA form, the CDR3 reads TGTGCTAGCAGCCGCGGTCAAGCCGAGACCCAGTACTTC.